This T cell receptor beta chain was recorded in a study of cytomegalovirus exposure and HLA in healthy donors. Study summary: A subsequent analysis reported that the 100 to 150 validation repertoires were produced on the same platform that had also been used for the roughly 700 first-cohort repertoires.

The method was immunoSEQ multiplex PCR; TCRdb's version includes in-frame clones alone and lacks a portion of them. The sample consists of about 160,000 clones, around nine tenths of them appearing once. The V and J ends lost 3 bases and 6 bases respectively, with 6 bases between them. The germline V gene has CDR1 SNHLY and CDR2 FYNNEI. The CDR3 totals 12 residues. The clonotype originates from a woman aged 18-29 years in good health and CMV-seronegative. Sequencing was carried out using PBMCs. J is TRBJ2-1 and V is TRBV2; D perhaps matches TRBD2 (6 bases). The DNA for the CDR3 is TGTGCCAGCAGTGACGGGAGCAATGAGCAGTTCTTC. Translating it yields CASSDGSNEQFF.